This T cell receptor (beta chain) was observed in a study of technical replicates of blood from four donors. The CDR3 loop spans 14 amino acids. Trimming pared 3 bases from V and 6 bases from J, leaving 13 bases between. From germline, CDR1 is SGHAT and CDR2 FQNNGV. Using immunoSEQ multiplex PCR, the repertoire was profiled, and TCRdb retains in-frame clones only, with some absent. In the table there are 74,000 or so clones, approximately 96% of which are singletons. The chain couples TRBV11-2 to TRBJ2-3, with D perhaps TRBD2 (6 bases). Sequenced input: T cells isolated from PBMCs. This receptor was taken from a human donor in good health. The CDR3 nucleotides are TGTGCCAGCAGCTTGGGAAATGGGGGGGATACGCAGTATTTT. Translating gives CASSLGNGGDTQYF.